Listed here are 23 T cell receptor beta chains from one sample, sequenced in a study of blood T cell repertoires in COVID-19 (dated by TCRdb to 2019 to 2021). Receptor amplification or capture employed the immunoSEQ multiplex PCR assay. TCRdb mirrors the immuneACCESS table, restricted to in-frame sequences. Some clones are absent from its copies; in checked studies, under half trace to an unresolved V gene, and the reason for the others is unknown. Within this sample are some 88,000 clones, with around nine tenths of them counted one time only. The ten largest clonotypes hold less than 9% of the sample. Sequenced material: peripheral blood. The receptors come from a man between 60 and 70 years old with acute or convalescent COVID-19.

The genes are TRBV7-6 and TRBJ2-7, with TRBD2 matching over 7 bases. This CDR3 region has 13 residues. J was trimmed by 3 bases and V by 3 bases; bases with no gene match: 2. Germline CDR1 reads SGHVS; CDR2 reads FNYEAQ. The CDR3 sequence is CASSFTGGYEQYF. DNA for the CDR3: TGTGCCAGCAGCTTCACGGGGGGCTACGAGCAGTACTTC. The full variable domain, its missing parts supplied by reference TRBV7-6 and TRBJ2-7, is GAGVSQSPRYKVTKRGQDVALRCDPISGHVSLYWYRQALGQGPEFLTYFNYEAQQDKSGLPNDRFSAERPEGSISTLTIQRTEQRDSAMYRCASSFTGGYEQYFGPGTRLTVT.

The chain combines TRBV4-2 with TRBJ1-6, with TRBD1 identical over 7 bases. V shed 0 bases and J 9 bases; nucleotides not matched to a gene: 11. Germline V gene lookup returns CDR1 LGHNA and CDR2 YNFKEQ. This CDR3 has 17 amino acids. The CDR3 coding sequence is TGTGCCAGCAGCCAAGAGGGCCTGGGGACAGATTCTTCACCCCTCCACTTT. This sequence encodes CASSQEGLGTDSSPLHF.

V usage is TRBV27 and J usage is TRBJ2-5; 9 bases align to TRBD2. V was clipped by 3 bases and J by 5 bases; unmatched bases: 10. Germline V lookup: CDR1 MNHEY, CDR2 SMNVEV (reference sequence). The CDR3 has 16 amino acids. The CDR3 spells CASSFGYSGREETQYF. The DNA for the CDR3 is TGTGCCAGCAGTTTTGGGTATAGCGGGAGAGAGGAGACCCAGTACTTC.

The chain recombines TRBV5-3 with TRBJ1-1; D is ambiguous. TRBV5-3 is noted as an ORF with a role that remains uncertain. The CDR3 has 12 residues. The V end lost 2 bases, the J end lost 3 bases, and 5 bases lay between the germline ends. CDR3 nucleotides: TGTGCCAGAAGCTTCGGGTACACTGAAGCTTTCTTT. As protein: CARSFGYTEAFF.

The rearrangement uses TRBV14 and TRBJ1-6; no reliable D call. Trimming stripped 3 bases from V and 6 bases from J, with 9 bases between. Germline assignment: CDR1 SGHDN and CDR2 FVKESK. This CDR3 is 14 amino acids long. The CDR3 sequence: CASSQYLGNSPLHF. CDR3 in DNA: TGTGCCAGCAGCCAGTACCTCGGTAATTCACCCCTCCACTTT. The full variable domain, its missing parts supplied by reference TRBV14 and TRBJ1-6, is EAGVTQFPSHSVIEKGQTVTLRCDPISGHDNLYWYRRVMGKEIKFLLHFVKESKQDESGMPNNRFLAERTGGTYSTLKVQPAELEDSGVYFCASSQYLGNSPLHFGNGTRLTVT.

There are a few counts of this clone. The chain has TRBV10-3 and TRBJ1-2; D is possibly TRBD1 (5 bases). The CDR3 spans 13 residues. Looked up from germline, CDR1 is ENHRY and CDR2 is SYGVKD. Trimming cost V 10 bases and J 2 bases, with 14 bases left between them. This CDR3 reads CATQGEQNYGYTF. The CDR3 coding sequence is TGTGCCACCCAGGGTGAACAGAACTATGGCTACACCTTC.

This clone was seen a single time. The chain recombines TRBV6-6 with TRBJ1-6, with D possibly matching TRBD1 (5 bases). Trimming stripped 4 bases from V and 4 bases from J, with 11 bases between. Germline assignment: CDR1 MNHNY and CDR2 SVGAGI (reference sequence). The CDR3 contains 15 residues. The CDR3 sequence is CASSWGTGYNSPLHF. CDR3 sequence (DNA): TGTGCCAGCAGTTGGGGAACAGGTTATAATTCACCCCTCCACTTT.

The chain couples TRBV14 to TRBJ2-7; 8 bases are a match to TRBD2. Per the germline V gene, CDR1 is SGHDN and CDR2 is FVKESK. The junction had 12 bases not matched to a gene; V was cut back by 2 bases and J by 6 bases. The CDR3 is made up of 16 amino acids. CDR3 residues: CASSQWTGTSLSEQYF. CDR3 in DNA: TGTGCCAGCAGCCAATGGACCGGGACTAGTCTTTCCGAGCAGTACTTC.

The genes are TRBV5-6 and TRBJ2-7; D may be TRBD1 (5 bases). Germline CDR1 and CDR2: SGHDT and YYEEEE. The CDR3 spans 12 residues. Trimming cost V 4 bases and J 5 bases, with 10 bases left between them. The CDR3: CASSIGVDEQYF. The DNA of the CDR3 is TGTGCCAGCAGCATAGGGGTGGACGAGCAGTACTTC. Full variable domain (rest looked up from reference TRBV5-6 and TRBJ2-7): DAGVTQSPTHLIKTRGQQVTLRCSPKSGHDTVSWYQQALGQGPQFIFQYYEEEERQRGNFPDRFSGHQFPNYSSELNVNALLLGDSALYLCASSIGVDEQYFGPGTRLTVT.

The rearrangement links TRBV9 to TRBJ2-3, with TRBD2 matching 9 bases. Per the germline V gene, CDR1 is SGDLS and CDR2 is YYNGEE. The junction had 7 bases not matched to a gene; V was cut back by 3 bases and J by 2 bases. The CDR3 consists of 16 residues. Here the CDR3 reads CASSGGGLAITDTQYF. In nucleotides, the CDR3 is TGTGCCAGCAGCGGCGGGGGACTAGCAATCACAGATACGCAGTATTTT.

The J gene is TRBJ1-2, the V gene TRBV14; D unresolved. The germline CDR1 and CDR2 sequences are SGHDN and FVKESK. Trimming removed 0 bases at V and 5 bases at J, with 7 bases between. The CDR3 is made up of 13 amino acids. The CDR3 region is CASSQDPGYGYTF. CDR3 DNA sequence: TGTGCCAGCAGCCAAGATCCGGGTTATGGCTACACCTTC.

On this clone itself: The sample contains more than one DNA sequence encoding this CDR3. The V gene is TRBV24-1, the J gene TRBJ2-3; a weak D match, TRBD2 (5 bases). The germline V gene encodes CDR1 KGHDR and CDR2 SFDVKD. The CDR3 loop spans 12 amino acids. V was shortened by 7 bases and J by 2 bases, with 6 bases between the two germline ends. CDR3 residues: CATRGLTDTQYF. Here the CDR3 DNA reads TGTGCCACCAGAGGACTCACAGATACGCAGTATTTT.

The J gene is TRBJ1-2, the V gene TRBV20-1; the D gene is possibly TRBD1 (6 bases). The length of the CDR3 is 15 residues. Trimming stripped 3 bases from V and 4 bases from J, with 18 bases between. Looked up from germline, CDR1 is DFQATT and CDR2 is SNEGSKA (reference sequence). The CDR3: CSASDDRISTYGYTF. The CDR3 DNA reads as TGCAGTGCTAGTGACGACAGGATTAGTACCTATGGCTACACCTTC.

V is TRBV5-5 and J is TRBJ2-3; D gene ambiguous. CDR3 size: 14 residues. Between the trimmed V and J ends, which lost 0 bases and 4 bases, there was a span of 9 bases. CDR1 SGHKS and CDR2 YYEKEE come from the germline V gene (reference sequence). The CDR3 sequence: CASSLDGTSDTQYF. CDR3 sequence (DNA): TGTGCCAGCAGCTTGGATGGTACATCAGATACGCAGTATTTT.

The chain joins TRBV4-3 to TRBJ2-3; TRBD1 agrees at 7 bases. In germline, CDR1 is LGHNA, CDR2 YSLEER. Unmatched junction bases numbered 4, after V lost 4 bases and J lost 6 bases. The CDR3 contains 13 residues. CDR3 loop: CASSLDRVDTQYF. Written as DNA, the CDR3 is TGCGCCAGCAGCCTAGACAGGGTGGATACGCAGTATTTT.

The gene calls are TRBV6-5 and TRBJ1-4, with D possibly matching TRBD1 (5 bases). Trimming cost V 0 bases and J 7 bases, with 12 bases left between them. CDR3 length: 15 residues. Per germline, CDR1 MNHEY and CDR2 SVGAGI. The CDR3, as DNA: TGTGCCAGCAGTTACTCGAGCGGGGGGGGTGAAAAACTGTTTTTT. Translated: CASSYSSGGGEKLFF.

In this sample, this clone turned up a few times. The chain is built from TRBV27 and TRBJ1-1; 8 bases map to TRBD1. The germline CDR1 and CDR2 sequences are MNHEY and SMNVEV (reference sequence). The V gene end was trimmed by 5 bases and the J gene end by 5 bases; junction bases not matched to a gene: 10. The CDR3 spans 15 residues. The CDR3 DNA reads TGTGCCAGCAGTCCAGGGGGCAGGGGGCGTACTGAAGCTTTCTTT. Its translation is CASSPGGRGRTEAFF.

V and J are TRBV6-5 and TRBJ2-2, with 8 bases aligning to TRBD2. CDR3 length equals 15 residues. V gave up 7 bases and J gave up 5 bases; unmatched junction bases: 9. The germline gives CDR1 MNHEY, CDR2 SVGAGI. CDR3 sequence reads: CASNPLAGITGELFF. The CDR3 region has the DNA TGTGCCAGCAACCCTCTAGCGGGCATTACCGGGGAGCTGTTTTTT.

The J gene is TRBJ2-1, the V gene TRBV6-5, with D unclear. Trimming stripped 11 bases from V and 5 bases from J, with 13 bases between. Per germline, CDR1 MNHEY and CDR2 SVGAGI. This CDR3 has 12 amino acids. CDR3 sequence (DNA): TGTGCCGCCTCAAGAGGAAACAATGAGCAGTTCTTC. Translated: CAASRGNNEQFF.

The chain combines TRBV6-1 with TRBJ1-4; D gene ambiguous. The V gene lost 2 bases and the J gene lost 3 bases, with 7 bases spanning the gap. From germline, CDR1 is MNHNS and CDR2 SASEGT. The CDR3 totals 14 residues. The CDR3 is CASSEPAANEKLFF. Here the CDR3 DNA reads TGTGCCAGCAGTGAACCCGCGGCTAATGAAAAACTGTTTTTT.

This chain connects TRBV5-1 to TRBJ2-1; D is unclear. Trimming left V 0 bases short and J 3 bases short, with 7 bases between. The CDR3 loop spans 14 amino acids. Germline-derived CDR1 and CDR2 are SGHRS and YFSETQ. The chain's CDR3 is CASSLGVLYNEQFF. As DNA, the CDR3 is TGCGCCAGCAGCTTGGGAGTACTCTACAATGAGCAGTTCTTC.

This clone was detected once. The rearrangement joins TRBV5-1 to TRBJ2-2, with 7 bases aligning to TRBD1. CDR1 is SGHRS and CDR2 is YFSETQ in the germline V gene. The trim removed 0 bases at V and 4 bases at J, leaving 3 bases unmatched. The CDR3 contains 15 residues. For the CDR3, the DNA is TGCGCCAGCAGCTTGGCGGGACAGAGCACCGGGGAGCTGTTTTTT. Protein product: CASSLAGQSTGELFF.

This clone was picked up one time. The chain links TRBV6-2 or TRBV6-3 to TRBJ1-3, with D uncertain. This CDR3 comprises 13 residues. Germline V gene sequence: CDR1 MNHEY, CDR2 SVGEGT. Between the trimmed V and J ends, which lost 6 bases and 2 bases, there was a span of 8 bases. The CDR3, as DNA: TGTGCCAGCAGCTCGGGTCCTGGAAACACCATATATTTT. Protein: CASSSGPGNTIYF.